The clone carrying this TCR beta chain was seen a single time. Its target is unknown. A clone one base away is much larger, so this may be a read error. This sample is drawn from a study of T cells in Graves' hyperthyroidism and ophthalmopathy. Germline V CDR1 and CDR2: SEHNR, FQNEAQ (reference sequence). The CDR3 is 14 amino acids. V was pared by 3 bases and J by 1 base, with 9 bases between. It was uncontrolled infection, other autoimmune disease, pregnancy or lactation that excluded patients. RNA transcripts gave rise to amplified TCR beta CDR3 regions. The study used the HTBI primer set for a first-round RT-PCR of the TCR CDR3. TCRdb reprocessed the multiplex PCR reads via MiXCR and lists one record per CDR3 protein. The sample includes 660,000 or so distinct CDR3 sequences, 45% of them seen just once. General study findings and limits: Blood also held most thyroid clonotypes expanded beyond 0.001. Ophthalmopathy could be told apart from stable hyperthyroidism with a 13 V-J model. Ophthalmopathy onset followed model prediction by a median approximately 7 months.

This rearrangement joins TRBV7-9 to TRBJ1-1; D call uncertain. The specimen sequenced was peripheral blood or thyroid tissue (not recorded which). The sequence derives from an adult man with Graves' disease, either hyperthyroidism or ophthalmopathy (not recorded which). CDR3 coding DNA: TGTGCCAGCAGCTTCGTAGCACGGAACACTGAAGCTTTCTTT. It is translated as CASSFVARNTEAFF.